The T cell receptor (beta chain) described here comes from a study of T cell responses to AZD1222 COVID-19 vaccine. General observations from the study: Compared with day 0, the breadth and depth of the Spike-specific TCR repertoire rose significantly after two doses of AZD1222. At baseline, just 5 or 6 AZD1222 recipients tested seropositive.

About this clone itself: The antigen is not known.

The CDR3 runs 11 residues. Trimming took off 3 bases at V and 9 bases at J, with 5 bases between the two ends. Some clones are missing from TCRdb's copy, which holds only in-frame ones; the method was immunoSEQ multiplex PCR. The sample table includes some 150,000 clones. The specimen sequenced was peripheral blood. The chain couples TRBV12-3 or TRBV12-4 to TRBJ2-2; unclear D gene. The clonotype was recovered from an adult in good health. In DNA, the CDR3 is TGTGCCAGCAGTTTGAACCGGGAGCTGTTTTTT. It yields the protein CASSLNRELFF.